The 21 T cell receptor beta chains below were found in one sample sequenced in a study of blood T cell repertoires in COVID-19. Data came from immunoSEQ multiplex PCR; TCRdb stores just in-frame clones and leaves some out. The sample records fewer than 200,000 clones, around four fifths being singletons. What was sequenced was peripheral blood. The receptor set was obtained from a woman aged 70 to 79 with COVID-19, enrolled during active disease.

The chain couples TRBV28 to TRBJ2-2; TRBD2 aligns across 11 bases. In germline, CDR1 is MDHEN, CDR2 SYDVKM. The CDR3 is 16 residues long. Trimming removed 2 bases from V and 4 bases from J; junction bases left unmatched: 3. The CDR3 sequence: CASSLPGLAATGELFF. The CDR3 nucleotides read TGTGCCAGCAGTTTACCGGGACTAGCGGCCACCGGGGAGCTGTTTTTT.

The chain combines TRBV20-1 with TRBJ2-1; a weak D match, TRBD2 (5 bases). V gave up 4 bases and J gave up 7 bases, with 8 bases separating them. Germline V gene data show CDR1 as DFQATT and CDR2 as SNEGSKA (reference sequence). The CDR3 sequence is 11 residues long. CDR3 coding DNA: TGCAGTGCTACCTCGGGGAATGAGCAGTTCTTC. This sequence encodes CSATSGNEQFF.

This clone occurred a few times. The gene calls are TRBV7-2 and TRBJ2-3, with a tentative D call TRBD1 (6 bases). The CDR3 is 15 amino acids. Germline values: CDR1 SGHTA, CDR2 FQGNSA. The V end was cut by 0 bases, the J end by 2 bases, with 9 bases between. The CDR3 is CASSLAPGHTDTQYF. DNA for the CDR3: TGTGCCAGCAGCTTAGCCCCGGGACACACAGATACGCAGTATTTT.

This rearrangement joins TRBV7-9 to TRBJ1-4, with 8 bases fitting TRBD1. CDR1 is SEHNR and CDR2 is FQNEAQ in the germline V gene (reference sequence). After removal of 5 bases from V and 1 base from J, the junction contained 9 bases not matched to a gene. This CDR3 has 17 amino acids. CDR3 sequence: CASSPRTGRQTNEKLFF. CDR3 sequence (DNA): TGTGCCAGCAGCCCTCGGACAGGGAGGCAAACTAATGAAAAACTGTTTTTT.

The genes are TRBV10-2 and TRBJ2-4; 13 bases are shared with TRBD2. V shed 2 bases and J 3 bases; nucleotides not matched to a gene: 7. Germline V gives CDR1 WSHSY, CDR2 SAAADI. CDR3 size: 18 residues. The CDR3 sequence: CASSERTSGSIDKNIQYF. As DNA, the CDR3 is TGCGCCAGCAGTGAGAGGACTAGCGGGAGTATCGACAAAAACATTCAGTACTTC.

V and J are TRBV5-1 and TRBJ2-7, with TRBD1 matching over 12 bases. The CDR3 is made up of 15 amino acids. Germline loops: CDR1 SGHRS, CDR2 YFSETQ. V lost 4 bases to trimming and J lost 4 bases; unmatched junction nucleotides: 6. For the CDR3, the DNA is TGCGCCAGCAGCAGCGGGACAGGGGGCGAGTACGAGCAGTACTTC. The encoded protein is CASSSGTGGEYEQYF.

The table lists this clone with a count of one. The rearrangement joins TRBV30 to TRBJ2-2, with TRBD1 matching over 8 bases. This CDR3 region has 16 residues. Germline trimming cut 5 bases from V and 5 bases from J; bases unmatched to any gene: 13. Germline values: CDR1 GTSNPN, CDR2 SVGIG (reference sequence). CDR3 amino acids: CAWRKESTGVTGELFF. The CDR3 coding sequence is TGTGCCTGGCGGAAAGAATCGACAGGGGTGACCGGGGAGCTGTTTTTT.

The rearrangement uses TRBV5-1 and TRBJ2-7, with 7 bases matching TRBD1. Trimming removed 0 bases from V and 1 base from J; junction bases left unmatched: 1. CDR1 and CDR2 (germline): SGHRS, YFSETQ. This CDR3 region has 14 residues. The CDR3, as DNA: TGCGCCAGCAGCTTGGAGGGGGCTTCCTACGAGCAGTACTTC. It specifies CASSLEGASYEQYF.

The rearrangement links TRBV9 to TRBJ1-1; 8 nucleotides agree with TRBD1. V gave up 5 bases and J gave up 1 base; unmatched junction bases: 10. The germline gives CDR1 SGDLS, CDR2 YYNGEE. The CDR3 loop spans 16 amino acids. CDR3 amino acids: CASSEPGGARNTEAFF. The DNA for the CDR3 is TGTGCCAGCAGTGAGCCAGGGGGCGCGAGGAACACTGAAGCTTTCTTT.

V usage is TRBV14 and J usage is TRBJ1-4, with TRBD1 matching 8 bases. The V segment lost 5 bases and the J segment 4 bases; nucleotides outside the gene matches: 6. From germline, CDR1 is SGHDN and CDR2 FVKESK. The CDR3 is 15 residues long. The CDR3 protein is CASSARDRSNEKLFF. DNA of the CDR3: TGTGCCAGCAGCGCCCGGGACAGGAGTAATGAAAAACTGTTTTTT.

This clone was counted between two and nine times. The chain recombines TRBV10-3 with TRBJ1-5, with 8 bases identical to TRBD1. V lost 6 bases and J lost 2; bases outside the gene matches: 6. In germline, CDR1 is ENHRY, CDR2 SYGVKD. The CDR3 extends over 15 amino acids. CDR3 in DNA: TGTGCCATCAGCGAAAAACAGGGGGGCAATCAGCCCCAGCATTTT. It codes for CAISEKQGGNQPQHF.

The J gene is TRBJ1-1, the V gene TRBV30; TRBD1 agrees at 9 bases. Germline lookup yields CDR1 GTSNPN and CDR2 SVGIG (reference sequence). Trimming cost V 2 bases and J 1 base; bases outside gene matches: 11. The CDR3 sequence is 17 residues long. The CDR3 spells CAWSRPRPGQGNTEAFF. The CDR3 DNA is TGTGCCTGGAGTCGGCCGCGACCGGGACAGGGGAACACTGAAGCTTTCTTT.

As regards this clone: This specimen includes other DNA sequences encoding the same CDR3. The chain has TRBV3-1 (or the pseudogene TRBV3-2) and TRBJ2-1, with TRBD2 identical over 12 bases. CDR3 length: 15 residues. Trimming took 4 bases from V and 6 from J; bases not matched to a gene: 4. CDR1 and CDR2 (germline): LGHDT, YNNKEL (reference sequence). The CDR3 region is CASSPLAGGGNEQFF. The CDR3 bases are TGTGCCAGCAGCCCTCTAGCGGGAGGGGGCAATGAGCAGTTCTTC.

This clone has more than one count but fewer than ten. The chain has TRBV30 and TRBJ2-3; 10 bases fit TRBD2. CDR1 GTSNPN and CDR2 SVGIG come from the germline V gene (reference sequence). The CDR3 totals 16 residues. Trimming cost V 0 bases and J 5 bases; bases outside gene matches: 8. The CDR3: CAWSVSLAGVRDTQYF. In DNA form, the CDR3 reads TGTGCCTGGAGTGTGAGCCTAGCGGGGGTGAGAGATACGCAGTATTTT.

This chain connects TRBV6-5 to TRBJ2-2; TRBD1 might be the D (6 bases). From germline, CDR1 is MNHEY and CDR2 SVGAGI. Trimming shortened V by 4 bases and J by 1 base, and 7 bases separated the two germline ends. The CDR3 has 14 residues. CDR3 sequence reads: CASSWGQNTGELFF. The CDR3 coding sequence is TGTGCCAGCAGTTGGGGGCAGAACACCGGGGAGCTGTTTTTT.

The V and J genes are TRBV19 and TRBJ2-2, with 7 positions matching TRBD2. J was trimmed by 1 base and V by 10 bases; bases with no gene match: 12. The CDR3 totals 16 residues. The V gene's germline CDR1 is LNHDA and CDR2 SQIVND (reference sequence). As DNA, the CDR3 is TGTGCCACACGCTGGGAAGAGCGGGGGAACACCGGGGAGCTGTTTTTT. Protein: CATRWEERGNTGELFF. Supplemented by reference TRBV19 and TRBJ2-2, the full variable domain reads DGGITQSPKYLFRKEGQNVTLSCEQNLNHDAMYWYRQDPGQGLRLIYYSQIVNDFQKGDIAEGYSVSREKKESFPLTVTSAQKNPTAFYLCATRWEERGNTGELFFGEGSRLTVL.

The V and J genes are TRBV7-9 and TRBJ1-2; weak D call: TRBD1 (6 bases). This CDR3 is built from 14 residues. Germline V gene lookup returns CDR1 SEHNR and CDR2 FQNEAQ (reference sequence). The V end lost 5 bases, the J end lost 1 base, and 11 bases lay between the germline ends. In DNA form, the CDR3 reads TGTGCCAGCAGCAACCCGGACAGTAACTATGGCTACACCTTC. Translated, it gives CASSNPDSNYGYTF.

This clone turned up a few times. The CDR3 DNA reads as TGTGCCAGCAGTTTGCCAAGGACAGAGCAGAACACTGAAGCTTTCTTT. Its protein is CASSLPRTEQNTEAFF. The chain is built from TRBV28 and TRBJ1-1; the D gene is possibly TRBD1 (6 bases). V was cut by 3 bases and J by 1 base, with 15 bases left in between. The germline gives CDR1 MDHEN, CDR2 SYDVKM. This CDR3 spans 16 amino acids.

This clone was seen once. The J gene is TRBJ2-2, the V gene TRBV24-1; 11 bases match TRBD2. The CDR3 has 17 amino acids. Trimming removed 4 bases from V and 5 bases from J; junction bases left unmatched: 8. Germline lookup yields CDR1 KGHDR and CDR2 SFDVKD. The CDR3 DNA sequence: TGTGCCACCAGTGAGTTCCGACTAGCGGGAAAAACCGGGGAGCTGTTTTTT. Its translation is CATSEFRLAGKTGELFF.

The rearrangement joins TRBV28 to TRBJ1-6; 8 nucleotides line up with TRBD1. V was clipped by 7 bases and J by 6 bases; unmatched bases: 8. The CDR3 is 15 amino acids. Germline V gene data show CDR1 as MDHEN and CDR2 as SYDVKM. CDR3 DNA: TGTGCCAGCACCTCCCCAGGACAGGGTAATTCACCCCTCCACTTT. Its translation is CASTSPGQGNSPLHF.

The chain links TRBV5-6 to TRBJ1-3; 10 nucleotides line up with TRBD1. Looked up from germline, CDR1 is SGHDT and CDR2 is YYEEEE. The V and J ends lost 4 bases and 4 bases, in that order; junction bases with no gene match: 8. CDR3 size: 16 residues. For the CDR3, the DNA is TGTGCCAGCAGCATCGCGGACAGGGGGACCGGAAACACCATATATTTT. This sequence encodes CASSIADRGTGNTIYF.